Detailed here is one T cell receptor (beta chain). The CDR3 runs 14 residues. In germline, CDR1 is MDHEN, CDR2 SYDVKM. The ends lost 5 bases at V and 2 bases at J; junction bases unmatched: 5. The data were produced by immunoSEQ multiplex PCR, yet TCRdb's version contains in-frame clones alone and is incomplete. The sample has under 150,000 clones; less than 97% are singletons. These data come from a study of T cell changes during pregnancy in multiple sclerosis. The source is a female donor with multiple sclerosis, enrolled in a pregnancy study. Sequenced material: peripheral blood, taken after pregnancy. The J gene is TRBJ1-1, the V gene TRBV28; 7 nucleotides align to TRBD1. CDR3 region: CASSRQGRNTEAFF. The CDR3 DNA reads as TGTGCCAGCAGTCGACAGGGACGAAACACTGAAGCTTTCTTT.